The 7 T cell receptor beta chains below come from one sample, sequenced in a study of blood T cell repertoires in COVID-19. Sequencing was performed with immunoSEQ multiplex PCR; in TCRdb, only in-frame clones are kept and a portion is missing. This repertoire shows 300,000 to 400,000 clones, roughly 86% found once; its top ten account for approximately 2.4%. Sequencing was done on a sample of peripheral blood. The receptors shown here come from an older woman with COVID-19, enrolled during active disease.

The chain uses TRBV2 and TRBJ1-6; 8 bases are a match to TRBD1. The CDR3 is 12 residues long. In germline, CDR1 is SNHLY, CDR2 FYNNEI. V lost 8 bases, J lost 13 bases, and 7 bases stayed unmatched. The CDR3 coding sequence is TGTGCCAGCCGGACAGGGTCCTCGCCCCTCCACTTT. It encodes CASRTGSSPLHF.

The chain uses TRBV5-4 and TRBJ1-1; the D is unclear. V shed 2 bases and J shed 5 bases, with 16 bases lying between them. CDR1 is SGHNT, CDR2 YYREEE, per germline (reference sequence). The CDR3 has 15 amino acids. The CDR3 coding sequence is TGTGCCAGCAGCTTCCCCCGTGGAACAGTTACTGAAGCTTTCTTT. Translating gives CASSFPRGTVTEAFF.

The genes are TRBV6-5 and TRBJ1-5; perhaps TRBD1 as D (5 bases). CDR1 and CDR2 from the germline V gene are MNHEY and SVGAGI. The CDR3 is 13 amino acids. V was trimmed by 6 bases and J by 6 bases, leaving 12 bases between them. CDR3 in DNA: TGTGCCAGCAGGCGGGACGAACTTCAGCCCCAGCATTTT. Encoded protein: CASRRDELQPQHF.

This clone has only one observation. The CDR3 here is CASSRVDVRINEQFF. For the CDR3, the DNA is TGCGCCAGCAGTCGGGTGGATGTCCGTATAAATGAGCAGTTCTTC. The V call is TRBV5-1, the J call TRBJ2-1; D unresolved. The CDR3 runs 15 residues. Germline CDR1 reads SGHRS; CDR2 reads YFSETQ. Trimming removed 5 bases from V and 7 bases from J, with 19 bases in between. Together with reference TRBV5-1 and TRBJ2-1, the CDR3 gives the full variable domain: KAGVTQTPRYLIKTRGQQVTLSCSPISGHRSVSWYQQTPGQGLQFLFEYFSETQRNKGNFPGRFSGRQFSNSRSEMNVSTLELGDSALYLCASSRVDVRINEQFFGPGTRLTVL.

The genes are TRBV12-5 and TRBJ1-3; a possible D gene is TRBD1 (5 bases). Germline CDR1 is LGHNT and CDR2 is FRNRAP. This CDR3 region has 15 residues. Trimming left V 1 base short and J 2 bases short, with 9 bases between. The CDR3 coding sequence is TGTGCTAGTGGTTTGGGCCGGGGGGCTGGAAACACCATATATTTT. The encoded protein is CASGLGRGAGNTIYF.

The CDR3 reads CASSRADTQYF. The CDR3 region has the DNA TGTGCCAGCAGTCGGGCAGATACGCAGTATTTT. J is TRBJ2-3 and V is TRBV27; D not resolved. Trimming left V 5 bases short and J 4 bases short, with 4 bases between. The CDR3 runs 11 residues. The germline gives CDR1 MNHEY, CDR2 SMNVEV (reference sequence).

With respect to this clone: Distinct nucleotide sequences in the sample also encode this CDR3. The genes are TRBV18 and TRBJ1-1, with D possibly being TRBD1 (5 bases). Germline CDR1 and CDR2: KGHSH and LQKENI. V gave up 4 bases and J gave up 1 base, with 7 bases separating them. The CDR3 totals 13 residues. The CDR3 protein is CASSLDRNTEAFF. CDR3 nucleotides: TGTGCCAGCTCACTAGACAGGAACACTGAAGCTTTCTTT.